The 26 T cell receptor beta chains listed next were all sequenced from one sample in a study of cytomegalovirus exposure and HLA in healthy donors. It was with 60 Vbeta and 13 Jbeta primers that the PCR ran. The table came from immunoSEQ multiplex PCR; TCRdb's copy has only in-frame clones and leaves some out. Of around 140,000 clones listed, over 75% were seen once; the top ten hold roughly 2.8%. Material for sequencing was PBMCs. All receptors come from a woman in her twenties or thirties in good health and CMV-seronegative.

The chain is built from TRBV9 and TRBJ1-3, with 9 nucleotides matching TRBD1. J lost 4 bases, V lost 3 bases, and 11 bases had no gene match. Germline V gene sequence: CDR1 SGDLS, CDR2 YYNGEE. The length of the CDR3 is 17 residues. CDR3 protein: CASSASVTGGLGNTIYF. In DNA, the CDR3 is TGTGCCAGCAGCGCGTCCGTTACAGGGGGCCTGGGAAACACCATATATTTT.

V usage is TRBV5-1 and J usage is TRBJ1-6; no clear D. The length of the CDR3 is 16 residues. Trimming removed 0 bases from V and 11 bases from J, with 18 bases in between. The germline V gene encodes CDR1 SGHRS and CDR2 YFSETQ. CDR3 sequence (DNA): TGCGCCAGCAGCTTGGTTTTTCTGGCGGTCGGCGCACCCCTCCACTTT. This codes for CASSLVFLAVGAPLHF.

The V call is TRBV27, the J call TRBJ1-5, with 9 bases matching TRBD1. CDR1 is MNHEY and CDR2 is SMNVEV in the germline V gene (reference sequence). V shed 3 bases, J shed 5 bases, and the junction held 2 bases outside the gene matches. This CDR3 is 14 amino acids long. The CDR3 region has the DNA TGTGCCAGCAGTTTTAGGACAGGGGATCAGCCCCAGCATTTT. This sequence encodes CASSFRTGDQPQHF.

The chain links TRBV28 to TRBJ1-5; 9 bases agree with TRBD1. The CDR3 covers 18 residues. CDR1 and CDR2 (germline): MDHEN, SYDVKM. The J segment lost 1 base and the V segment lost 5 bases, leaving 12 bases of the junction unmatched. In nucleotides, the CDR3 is TGTGCCAGCAGTCCCCCGGGACAGGGAAGTGGCAGCAATCAGCCCCAGCATTTT. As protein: CASSPPGQGSGSNQPQHF.

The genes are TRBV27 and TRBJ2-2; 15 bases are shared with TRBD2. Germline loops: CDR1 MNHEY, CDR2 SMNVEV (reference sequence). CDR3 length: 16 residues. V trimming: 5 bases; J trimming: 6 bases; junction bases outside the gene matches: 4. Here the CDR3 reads CASSKGLAGGPGELFF. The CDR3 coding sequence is TGTGCCAGCAGTAAGGGACTAGCGGGAGGACCCGGGGAGCTGTTTTTT.

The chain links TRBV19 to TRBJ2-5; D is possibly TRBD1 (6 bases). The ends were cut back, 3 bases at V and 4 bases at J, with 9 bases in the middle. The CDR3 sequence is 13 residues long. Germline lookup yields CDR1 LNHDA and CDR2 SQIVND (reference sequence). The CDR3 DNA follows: TGTGCCAGTAGTATTGCAGGGGTAGAGACCCAGTACTTC. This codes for CASSIAGVETQYF.

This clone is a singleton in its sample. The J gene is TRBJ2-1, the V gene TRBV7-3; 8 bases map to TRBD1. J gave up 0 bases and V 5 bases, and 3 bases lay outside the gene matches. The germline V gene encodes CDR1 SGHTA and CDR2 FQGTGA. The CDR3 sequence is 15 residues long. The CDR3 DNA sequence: TGTGCCAGCAGCCGGACAGGGAGCTCCTACAATGAGCAGTTCTTC. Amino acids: CASSRTGSSYNEQFF.

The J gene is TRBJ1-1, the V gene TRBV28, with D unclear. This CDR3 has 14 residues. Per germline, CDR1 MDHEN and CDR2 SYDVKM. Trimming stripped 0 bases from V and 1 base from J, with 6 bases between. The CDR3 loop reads CASSLWTGNTEAFF. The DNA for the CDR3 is TGTGCCAGCAGTTTATGGACGGGGAACACTGAAGCTTTCTTT.

This CDR3 is CASSLVPRPIPRHTIYF. The CDR3 DNA reads as TGTGCCAGCAGCTTAGTACCGCGGCCTATTCCGCGACACACCATATATTTT. The chain joins TRBV7-9 to TRBJ1-3; D is ambiguous. CDR3 length equals 17 residues. CDR1 and CDR2 (germline): SEHNR, FQNEAQ (reference sequence). V shed 1 base and J shed 8 bases, with 21 bases lying between them.

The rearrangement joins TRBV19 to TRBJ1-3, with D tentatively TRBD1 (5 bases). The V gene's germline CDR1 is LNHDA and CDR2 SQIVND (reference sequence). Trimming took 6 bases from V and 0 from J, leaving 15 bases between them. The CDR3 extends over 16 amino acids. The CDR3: CASSSGTPSSGNTIYF. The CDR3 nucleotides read TGTGCCAGTAGCAGCGGGACTCCGAGCTCTGGAAACACCATATATTTT.

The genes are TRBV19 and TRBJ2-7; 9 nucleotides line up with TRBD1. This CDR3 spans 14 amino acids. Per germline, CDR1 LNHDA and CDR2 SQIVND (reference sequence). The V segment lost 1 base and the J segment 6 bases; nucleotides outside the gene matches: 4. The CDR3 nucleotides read TGTGCCAGTAGTATAGGACAGGGGGGATTCGAGCAGTACTTC. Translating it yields CASSIGQGGFEQYF.

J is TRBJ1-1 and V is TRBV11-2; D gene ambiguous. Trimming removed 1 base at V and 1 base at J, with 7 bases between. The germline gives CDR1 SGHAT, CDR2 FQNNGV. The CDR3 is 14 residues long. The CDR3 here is CASSLAPGNTEAFF. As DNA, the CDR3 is TGTGCCAGCAGCTTAGCACCAGGGAACACTGAAGCTTTCTTT.

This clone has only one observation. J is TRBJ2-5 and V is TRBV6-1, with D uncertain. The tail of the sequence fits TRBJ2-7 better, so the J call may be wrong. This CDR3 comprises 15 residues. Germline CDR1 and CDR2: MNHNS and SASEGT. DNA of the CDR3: TGTGCCAGCAGACCGGGCCCCGTCCCTGACTACGAGCAGTACTTC. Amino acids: CASRPGPVPDYEQYF.

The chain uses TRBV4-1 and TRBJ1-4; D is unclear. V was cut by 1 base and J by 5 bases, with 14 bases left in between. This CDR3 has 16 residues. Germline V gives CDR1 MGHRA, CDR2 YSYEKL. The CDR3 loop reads CASSQVGTLRNEKLFF. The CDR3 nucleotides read TGCGCCAGCAGCCAAGTGGGCACTTTACGAAATGAAAAACTGTTTTTT.

This CDR3 is CASSLGQGNEQFF. The CDR3 region has the DNA TGTGCCAGCAGCCTGGGACAGGGGAATGAGCAGTTCTTC. This sequence joins TRBV7-7 and TRBJ2-1; 10 bases fit TRBD1. This CDR3 has 13 residues. V lost 5 bases, J lost 7 bases, and 2 bases stayed unmatched. Germline CDR1 and CDR2: SSHAT and FNYEAQ (reference sequence).

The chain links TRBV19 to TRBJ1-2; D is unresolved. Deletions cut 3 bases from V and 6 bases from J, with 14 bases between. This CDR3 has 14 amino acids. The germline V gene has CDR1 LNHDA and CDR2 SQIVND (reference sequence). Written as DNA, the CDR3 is TGTGCCAGTAGTATTTTAGATAGAAGTAATGGCTACACCTTC. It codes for CASSILDRSNGYTF.

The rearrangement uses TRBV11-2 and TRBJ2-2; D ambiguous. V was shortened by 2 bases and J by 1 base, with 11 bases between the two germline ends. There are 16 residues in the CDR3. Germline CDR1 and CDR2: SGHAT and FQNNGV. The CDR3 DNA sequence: TGTGCCAGCAGCTTACGGTCCCGACTGAACACCGGGGAGCTGTTTTTT. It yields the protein CASSLRSRLNTGELFF.

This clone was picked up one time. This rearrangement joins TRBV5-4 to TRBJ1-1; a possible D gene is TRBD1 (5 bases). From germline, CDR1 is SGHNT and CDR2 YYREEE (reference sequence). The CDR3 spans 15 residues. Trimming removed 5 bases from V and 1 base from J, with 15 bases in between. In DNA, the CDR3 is TGTGCCAGCAGAGGATCGGACACTCCGAACACTGAAGCTTTCTTT. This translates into CASRGSDTPNTEAFF.

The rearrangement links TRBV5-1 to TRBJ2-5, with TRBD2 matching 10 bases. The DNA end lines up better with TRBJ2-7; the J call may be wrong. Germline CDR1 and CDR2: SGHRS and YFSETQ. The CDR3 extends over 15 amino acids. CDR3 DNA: TGCGCCAGCAATGTTGCCACTAGCGGGATTTCCGAGCAGTACTTC. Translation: CASNVATSGISEQYF.

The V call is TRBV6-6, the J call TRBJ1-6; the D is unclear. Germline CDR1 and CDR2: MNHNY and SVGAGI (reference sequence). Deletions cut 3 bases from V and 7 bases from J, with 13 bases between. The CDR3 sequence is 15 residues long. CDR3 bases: TGTGCCAGCAGTTATCGCGGGGTGGCAAATTCACCCCTCCACTTT. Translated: CASSYRGVANSPLHF.

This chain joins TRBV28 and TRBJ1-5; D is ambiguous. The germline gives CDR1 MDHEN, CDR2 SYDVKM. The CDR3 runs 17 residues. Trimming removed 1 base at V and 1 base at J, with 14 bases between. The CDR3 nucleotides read TGTGCCAGCAGTTTATTTCTCCCTGTCGCGAGCAATCAGCCCCAGCATTTT. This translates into CASSLFLPVASNQPQHF.

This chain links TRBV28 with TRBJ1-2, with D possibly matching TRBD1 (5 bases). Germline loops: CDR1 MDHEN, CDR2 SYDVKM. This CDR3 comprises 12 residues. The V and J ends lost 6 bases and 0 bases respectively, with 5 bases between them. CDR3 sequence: CASRGPNYGYTF. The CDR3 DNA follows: TGTGCCAGCAGGGGGCCTAACTATGGCTACACCTTC.

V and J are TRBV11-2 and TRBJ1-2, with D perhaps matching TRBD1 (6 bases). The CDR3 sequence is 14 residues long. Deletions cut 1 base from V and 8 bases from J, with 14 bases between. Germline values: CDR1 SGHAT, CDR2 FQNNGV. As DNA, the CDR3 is TGTGCCAGCAGCTTAGTCCGGGGGGCTGGGGGCTACACCTTC. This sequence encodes CASSLVRGAGGYTF. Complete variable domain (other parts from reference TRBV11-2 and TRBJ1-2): EAGVAQSPRYKIIEKRQSVAFWCNPISGHATLYWYQQILGQGPKLLIQFQNNGVVDDSQLPKDRFSAERLKGVDSTLKIQPAKLEDSAVYLCASSLVRGAGGYTFGSGTRLTVV.

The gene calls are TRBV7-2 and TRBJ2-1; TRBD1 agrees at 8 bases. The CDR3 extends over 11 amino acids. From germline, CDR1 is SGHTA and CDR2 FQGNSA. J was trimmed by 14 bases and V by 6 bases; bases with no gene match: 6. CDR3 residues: CASRRTGLKFF. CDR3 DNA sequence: TGTGCCAGCAGGCGGACAGGGCTCAAGTTCTTC.

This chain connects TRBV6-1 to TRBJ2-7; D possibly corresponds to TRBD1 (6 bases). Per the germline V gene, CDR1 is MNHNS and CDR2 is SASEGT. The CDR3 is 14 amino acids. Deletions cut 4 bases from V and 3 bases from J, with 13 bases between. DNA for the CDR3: TGTGCCAGCAGTGTCACAGGGCCCAACTACGAGCAGTACTTC. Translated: CASSVTGPNYEQYF.

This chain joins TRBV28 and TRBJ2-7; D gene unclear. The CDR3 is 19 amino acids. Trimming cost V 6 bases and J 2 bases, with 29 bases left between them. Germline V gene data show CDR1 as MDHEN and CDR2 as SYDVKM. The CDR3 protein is CASSTTRVPWFGFTYEQYF. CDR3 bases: TGTGCCAGCAGCACCACTCGGGTTCCGTGGTTCGGGTTCACCTACGAGCAGTACTTC.